This section outlines one TCR beta chain sequence together with its context. This clone turned up a few times. No base-level quality is on record; no much larger clone is a single base apart. The data derive from a study of graft-versus-host responses after intestinal transplantation (dated by TCRdb to the early 2020s). At the level of the whole study: Multivisceral, liver-intestinal, or isolated intestinal transplants were received by the recipients. Every recipient was given anti-thymocyte globulin induction, followed by approximately three years of maintenance tacrolimus and steroids. Bulk TCR-beta CDR3 sequencing was used to track graft-versus-host and host-versus-graft alloreactive T cell clones in the graft, circulation and bone marrow after intestinal transplantation. Alloreactive clones were identified by sequencing pre-transplant mixed lymphocyte reaction products and comparing them with unstimulated pre-transplant donor and recipient T cells. The cohort enrolled about two dozen intestinal transplant recipients, one of whom was a retransplant, and a few patients without pretransplant specimens were excluded. Donor T cell macrochimerism was defined as a peak of at least 4% donor T cells among recipient peripheral blood mononuclear cells. Instead of going to the commercial service, samples from a few later patients were sequenced in-house on an Illumina MiSeq and processed with MiXCR. General conclusions and limits of the study: High GvH to HvG T cell clonal ratios were observed in the allografts of patients with donor T cell macrochimerism. GvH clones were detected in recipient bone marrow, and some appeared earlier in ileal mucosa or blood, consistent with an intestinal mucosal origin. Early after transplant, peak levels of circulating GvH clones were found to be associated with declines in HvG clones. Conclusions were limited by the relatively low number and heterogeneity of intestinal transplant patients.

CDR3 length: 15 amino acids, cysteine to phenylalanine. Only the CDR3 DNA stays, 45 bases, in frame from base 1. V has 6 bases trimmed and J has 0 bases trimmed; junction bases matching no gene number 7. CDR1 and CDR2, looked up from the germline V gene, are SGHAT and FQNNGV. The time point label of this sample denotes: cells obtained before transplantation from donor or recipient. In the mixed lymphocyte reactions, roughly 200,000 CFSE-labeled pre-transplant responders were plated with roughly 200,000 irradiated violet-dye-labeled stimulators and cultured for about six days. After the mixed lymphocyte reaction, proliferating CD3+CD4+CFSE-low and CD3+CD8+CFSE-low responder cells were FACS-sorted on a BD Influx sorter. Library generation was performed with the immunoSEQ multiplex PCR assay. In most patients, genomic DNA was isolated using the Qiagen DNeasy Blood and Tissue Kit and sent frozen to Adaptive Biotechnologies for TCR sequencing. Adaptive Biotechnologies carried out high-throughput TCR-beta CDR3 sequencing of genomic DNA for most patients. In the paper's pipeline: Adaptive's ImmunoSEQ software supplied the TCR sequencing data for 15 to 20 patients, while MiXCR and VDJtools were used to process three other patients. To correct CD4 versus CD8 sorting errors, any sequence found in both subsets at a frequency ratio below 5:1 was removed. Because the origin of CDR3 nucleotide sequences shared between donor and recipient could not be assigned, those sequences were removed. To be classed as alloreactive, a clone needed at least 2-fold expansion over unstimulated cells and a minimum CFSE-low frequency of 0.002% (template counts) or 0.001% (read counts). Clones were considered mappable if detected in sequenced pre-transplant spleen, lymph node, or MLR CFSE-low populations of the donor or recipient. Cumulative frequency of alloreactive clones was calculated as a percentage of all sequences weighted by copy number. In its TCRdb copy, this immuneACCESS table keeps in-frame sequences only and misses some clones. Where compared with another copy, unresolved V genes explain less than half of these, and the others have no known cause. V and J calls and clone size are those listed in that table; D and trimming were worked out from the DNA. This sample comprises 12,000 to 15,000 clones, approximately 32% of them detected only once. Of the sample, 3.9% falls within the top ten clones.

The TCR originated in a human patient who received an intestinal transplant. The rearrangement combines TRBV11-2 with TRBJ1-2, with TRBD1 identical over 7 junction bases. The sample consisted of alloreactive CD4+ T cells from a mixed lymphocyte reaction culture, taken before intestinal transplant. The cell subset or site label, read with the paper, signifies: CFSE-low proliferating T cells sorted from approximately 6-day pre-transplant mixed lymphocyte reaction (GvH or HvG direction). The nucleotide sequence reads as follows: TGTGCCAGCAGGGACAGGTCCAGGGCTAACTATGGCTACACCTTC. This yields the protein CASRDRSRANYGYTF.